The text below deals with one T cell receptor beta chain. Its antigen is undetermined. This sample stems from a study of T-cell reconstitution after alpha-beta-depleted transplantation in children. Whole-study findings and limits: TCRbeta diversity was high at day 60 in some patients (a result of surviving recipient T cells and thymic progenitors). As was reported, about two months after transplant, alpha-beta T cells came from several hundred expanded graft clones. Once a year had passed after transplant, T-cell counts and diversity came mostly from newly produced T cells.

TCRbeta library construction was performed incorporating unique molecular identifiers. MiXCR, run by TCRdb on the PCR reads, gives a single entry per CDR3 protein. This sample has around 450,000 distinct CDR3 sequences, with 43% found just once. In germline, CDR1 is LGHDT, CDR2 YNNKEL (reference sequence). The CDR3 consists of 18 residues. V lost 0 bases and J lost 2; bases outside the gene matches: 7. This chain joins TRBV3-1 and TRBJ2-1; TRBD2 agrees at 10 bases. The receptor was isolated from a girl aged 2 to 9 with aplastic anemia, due to receive a stem cell transplant. The material was PBMCs, obtained before TCRalphabeta/CD19-depleted stem cell transplant. The CDR3 loop reads CASSQDGGLAGAYNEQFF. For the CDR3, the DNA is TGTGCCAGCAGCCAAGATGGCGGGCTAGCGGGAGCCTACAATGAGCAGTTCTTC.